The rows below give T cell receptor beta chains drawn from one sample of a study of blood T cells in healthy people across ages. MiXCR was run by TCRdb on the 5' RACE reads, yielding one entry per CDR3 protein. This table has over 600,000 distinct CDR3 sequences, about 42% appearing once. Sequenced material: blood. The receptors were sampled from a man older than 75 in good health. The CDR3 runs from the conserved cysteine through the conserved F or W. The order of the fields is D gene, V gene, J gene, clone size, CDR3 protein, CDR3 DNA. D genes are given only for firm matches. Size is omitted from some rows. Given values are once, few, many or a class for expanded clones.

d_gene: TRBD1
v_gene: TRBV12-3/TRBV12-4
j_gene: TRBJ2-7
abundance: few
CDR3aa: CASRGVTGGAGEQYF
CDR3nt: TGTGCCAGCAGGGGAGTGACAGGGGGCGCGGGCGAGCAGTACTTC

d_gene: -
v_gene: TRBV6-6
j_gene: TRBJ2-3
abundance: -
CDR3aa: CASAVGPLGTDTRYF
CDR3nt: TGTGCCAGTGCGGTTGGGCCCCTCGGCACAGATACGCGGTATTTT

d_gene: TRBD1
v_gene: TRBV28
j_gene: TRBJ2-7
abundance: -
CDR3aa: CATSTGLNYEQYF
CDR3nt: TGTGCCACCTCGACAGGGCTAAACTACGAGCAGTACTTC

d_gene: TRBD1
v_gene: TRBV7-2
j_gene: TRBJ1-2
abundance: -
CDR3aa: CASSSEAGGHGYTF
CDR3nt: TGTGCCAGCAGCTCTGAGGCAGGGGGGCACGGCTACACCTTC

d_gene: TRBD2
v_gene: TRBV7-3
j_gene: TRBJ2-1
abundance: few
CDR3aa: CASSLTPGGDEQFF
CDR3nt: TGTGCCAGCAGCCTAACGCCGGGAGGGGATGAGCAGTTCTTC

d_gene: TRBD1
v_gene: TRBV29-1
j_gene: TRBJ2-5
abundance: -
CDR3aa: CSVGQGLQETQYF
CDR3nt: TGCAGCGTCGGACAGGGGCTCCAAGAGACCCAGTACTTC

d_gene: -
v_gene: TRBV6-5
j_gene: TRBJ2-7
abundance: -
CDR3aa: CASGWAGSYEQYF
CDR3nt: TGTGCCAGCGGGTGGGCCGGGAGCTACGAGCAGTACTTC

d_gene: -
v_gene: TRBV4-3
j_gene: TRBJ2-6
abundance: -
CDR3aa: CASSQEGRGRDSPLNSSNVLTF
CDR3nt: TGCGCCAGCAGCCAAGAGGGAAGGGGGAGGGACAGTCCTCTCAACTCGTCCAACGTCCTGACTTTC

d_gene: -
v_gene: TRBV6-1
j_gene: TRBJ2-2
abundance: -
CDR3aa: CASTRESGTGELFF
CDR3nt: TGTGCCAGTACACGGGAGTCGGGCACCGGGGAGCTGTTTTTT

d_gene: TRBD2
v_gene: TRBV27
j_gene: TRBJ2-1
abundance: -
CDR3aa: CASSSVSGRDYNEQFF
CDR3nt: TGTGCCAGCAGTTCCGTTAGCGGGAGGGACTACAATGAGCAGTTCTTC

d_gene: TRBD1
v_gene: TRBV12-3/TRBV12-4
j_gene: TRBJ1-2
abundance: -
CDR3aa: CASSGTGMRSGYTF
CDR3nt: TGTGCCAGCAGCGGGACAGGGATGAGGTCTGGCTACACCTTC

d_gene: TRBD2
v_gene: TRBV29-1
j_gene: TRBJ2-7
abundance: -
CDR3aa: CSVELAGDDAYNEQYF
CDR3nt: TGCAGCGTCGAACTAGCGGGAGACGATGCCTACAATGAGCAGTACTTC

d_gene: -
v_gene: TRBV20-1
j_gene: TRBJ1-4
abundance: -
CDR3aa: CSVYEGVIEKLFF
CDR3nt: TGCAGTGTTTACGAGGGGGTAATCGAAAAACTGTTTTTT

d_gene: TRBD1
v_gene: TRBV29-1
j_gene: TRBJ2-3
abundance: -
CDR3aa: CSVGQGFTDTQYF
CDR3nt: TGCAGCGTTGGACAGGGATTCACAGATACGCAGTATTTT

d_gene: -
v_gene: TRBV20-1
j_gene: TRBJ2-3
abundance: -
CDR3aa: CSARDPQIRDATNTDTQYF
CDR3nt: TGCAGTGCTAGAGATCCACAAATCCGGGACGCTACGAACACAGATACGCAGTATTTT

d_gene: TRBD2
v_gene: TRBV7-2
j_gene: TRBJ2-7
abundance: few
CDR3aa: CASSLTSGSMYEQYF
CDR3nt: TGTGCCAGCAGCCTGACTAGCGGGAGTATGTACGAGCAGTACTTC

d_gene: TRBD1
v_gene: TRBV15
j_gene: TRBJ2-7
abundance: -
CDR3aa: CATSRDGWTGVHEQYF
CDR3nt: TGTGCCACCAGCAGAGATGGCTGGACAGGGGTCCACGAGCAGTACTTC

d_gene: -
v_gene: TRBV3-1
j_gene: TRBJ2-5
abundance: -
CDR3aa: CASSQDAKWRGEQYF
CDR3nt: TGTGCCAGCAGCCAAGATGCTAAATGGAGGGGTGAGCAGTACTTC

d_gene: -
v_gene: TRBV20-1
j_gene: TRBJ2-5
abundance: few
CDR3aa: CSARRTRSQETQYF
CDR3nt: TGCAGTGCTCGTCGAACTAGGTCTCAAGAGACCCAGTACTTC

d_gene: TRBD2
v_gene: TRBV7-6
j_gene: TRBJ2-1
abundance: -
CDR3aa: CASSLNRAGSSYNEQFF
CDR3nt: TGTGCCAGCAGTTTAAACCGAGCGGGGAGCTCCTACAATGAGCAGTTCTTC

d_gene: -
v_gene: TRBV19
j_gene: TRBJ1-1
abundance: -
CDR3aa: CASSIAASNTEAFF
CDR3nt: TGTGCCAGTAGTATAGCGGCCAGCAACACTGAAGCTTTCTTT

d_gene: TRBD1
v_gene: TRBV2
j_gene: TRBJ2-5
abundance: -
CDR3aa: CASRPGQSQEAQYF
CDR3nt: TGTGCCAGCAGGCCGGGACAGTCCCAAGAGGCCCAGTACTTC

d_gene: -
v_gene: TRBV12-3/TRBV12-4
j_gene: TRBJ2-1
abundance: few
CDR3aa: CASTSGVTDNEQFF
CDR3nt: TGTGCCAGCACCTCAGGGGTAACCGACAATGAGCAGTTCTTC

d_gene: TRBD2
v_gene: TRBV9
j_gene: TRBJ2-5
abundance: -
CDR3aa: CATSELAGEWETQYF
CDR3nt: TGTGCCACCAGCGAACTTGCGGGAGAATGGGAGACCCAGTACTTC

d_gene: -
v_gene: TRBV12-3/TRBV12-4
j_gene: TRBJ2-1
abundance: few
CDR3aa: CASSFGPIGVHEQFF
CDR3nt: TGTGCCAGCAGTTTTGGACCGATAGGGGTCCATGAGCAGTTCTTC

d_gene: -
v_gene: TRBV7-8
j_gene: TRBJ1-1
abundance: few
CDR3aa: CASSLALGGGKAFF
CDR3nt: TGTGCCAGCAGCTTAGCACTAGGTGGGGGAAAAGCTTTCTTT

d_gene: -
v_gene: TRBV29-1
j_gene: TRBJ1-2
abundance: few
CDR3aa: CSVVRQAGDYGYTF
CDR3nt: TGCAGCGTTGTACGGCAGGCGGGCGACTATGGCTACACCTTC

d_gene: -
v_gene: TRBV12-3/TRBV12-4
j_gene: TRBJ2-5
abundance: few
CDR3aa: CASRLARETQYF
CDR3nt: TGTGCCAGCAGGTTAGCGCGGGAAACCCAGTACTTC

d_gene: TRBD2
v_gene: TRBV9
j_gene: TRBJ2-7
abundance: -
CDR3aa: CASSRGIRGSGVEQYF
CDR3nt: TGTGCCAGCAGCAGAGGAATTCGAGGTAGCGGGGTCGAGCAGTACTTC

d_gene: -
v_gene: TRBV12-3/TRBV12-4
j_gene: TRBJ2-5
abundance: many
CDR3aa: CASKSRSWETQYF
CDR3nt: TGTGCCAGCAAATCCCGGAGTTGGGAGACCCAGTACTTC

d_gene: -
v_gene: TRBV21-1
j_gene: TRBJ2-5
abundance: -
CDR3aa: CLRAKEETQYF
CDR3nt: TGTTTGAGGGCAAAGGAAGAGACCCAGTACTTC

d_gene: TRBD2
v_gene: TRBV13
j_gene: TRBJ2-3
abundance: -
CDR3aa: CASSHVGLAGTDTQYF
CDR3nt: TGTGCCAGCAGCCACGTCGGACTAGCGGGGACAGATACGCAGTATTTT

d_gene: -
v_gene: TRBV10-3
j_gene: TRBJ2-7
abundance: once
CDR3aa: CAISESPDGPYEQYF
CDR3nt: TGTGCCATCAGTGAGTCGCCCGACGGCCCCTACGAGCAGTACTTC

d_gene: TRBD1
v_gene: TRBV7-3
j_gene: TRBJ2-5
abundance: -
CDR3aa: CASSSGQEETQYF
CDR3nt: TGTGCCAGCAGCTCGGGACAGGAGGAGACCCAGTACTTC

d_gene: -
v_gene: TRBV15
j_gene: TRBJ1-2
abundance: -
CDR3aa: CATSREMNRAYGYTF
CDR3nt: TGTGCCACCAGCAGAGAAATGAACCGTGCTTATGGCTACACCTTC

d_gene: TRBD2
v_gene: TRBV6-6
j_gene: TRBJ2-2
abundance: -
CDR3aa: CASSPPGTSSGELFF
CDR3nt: TGTGCCAGCAGTCCTCCCGGGACTAGTAGCGGGGAGCTGTTTTTT

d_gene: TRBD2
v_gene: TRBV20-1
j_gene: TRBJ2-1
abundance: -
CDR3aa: CSAYNPTSGVEQFF
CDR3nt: TGCAGTGCTTACAACCCGACTAGCGGGGTCGAGCAGTTCTTC

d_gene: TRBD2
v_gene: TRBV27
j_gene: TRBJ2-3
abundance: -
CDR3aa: CASSPLGTSGRRTDTQYF
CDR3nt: TGTGCCAGCAGTCCCCTCGGGACTAGCGGGAGGCGCACAGATACGCAGTATTTT

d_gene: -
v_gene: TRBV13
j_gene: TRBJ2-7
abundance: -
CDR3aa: CASSPLYSDEQYF
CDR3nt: TGTGCCAGCAGCCCCCTCTACTCGGACGAGCAGTACTTC

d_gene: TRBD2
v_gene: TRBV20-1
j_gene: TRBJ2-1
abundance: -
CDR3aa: CSAMPSGMYNEQFF
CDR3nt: TGCAGTGCTATGCCTAGCGGGATGTACAATGAGCAGTTCTTC

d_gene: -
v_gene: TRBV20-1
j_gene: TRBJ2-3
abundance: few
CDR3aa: CSARQDPSDTQYF
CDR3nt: TGCAGTGCTAGACAGGACCCCTCGGATACGCAGTATTTT

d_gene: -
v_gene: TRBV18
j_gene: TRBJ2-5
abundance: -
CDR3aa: CASSRDGTRETQYF
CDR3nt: TGTGCCAGCTCACGGGACGGAACAAGAGAGACCCAGTACTTC

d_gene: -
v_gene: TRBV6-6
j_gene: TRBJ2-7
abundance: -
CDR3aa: CASSYSGGGAETRYF
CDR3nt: TGTGCCAGCAGTTACTCTGGAGGGGGTGCCGAGACCCGGTACTTC

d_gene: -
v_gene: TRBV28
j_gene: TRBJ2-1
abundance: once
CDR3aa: CASNKQGHEQFF
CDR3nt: TGTGCCAGTAATAAACAGGGACATGAGCAGTTCTTC

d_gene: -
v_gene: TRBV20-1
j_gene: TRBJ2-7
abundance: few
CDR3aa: CSASKGNGRSEQYF
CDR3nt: TGCAGTGCTAGTAAGGGGAACGGTCGAAGCGAGCAGTACTTC

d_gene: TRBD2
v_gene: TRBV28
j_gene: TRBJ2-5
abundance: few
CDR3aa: CASGSRTSGRQETQYF
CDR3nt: TGTGCCAGCGGATCACGGACTAGCGGGAGGCAAGAGACCCAGTACTTC

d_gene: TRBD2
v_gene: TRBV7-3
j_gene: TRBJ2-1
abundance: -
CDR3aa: CASRETSGRGYEQFF
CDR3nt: TGTGCCAGCAGGGAAACTAGCGGGAGGGGCTATGAGCAGTTCTTC

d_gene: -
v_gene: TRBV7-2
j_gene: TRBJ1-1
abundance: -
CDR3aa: CASSFSTNTEAFF
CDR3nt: TGTGCCAGCAGCTTCTCCACCAACACTGAAGCTTTCTTT

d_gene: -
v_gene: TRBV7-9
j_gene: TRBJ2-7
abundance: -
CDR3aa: CASSLDQLRYEQYF
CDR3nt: TGTGCCAGCAGCTTAGACCAGTTACGCTACGAGCAGTACTTC

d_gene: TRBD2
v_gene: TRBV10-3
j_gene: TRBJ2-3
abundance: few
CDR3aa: CAISEMGREGGTQYF
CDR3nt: TGTGCCATCAGTGAGATGGGCAGGGAGGGCGGTACGCAGTATTTT

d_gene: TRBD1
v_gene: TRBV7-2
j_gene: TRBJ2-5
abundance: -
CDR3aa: CASSPDRIQETQYF
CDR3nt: TGTGCCAGCAGCCCGGACAGGATCCAAGAGACCCAGTACTTC

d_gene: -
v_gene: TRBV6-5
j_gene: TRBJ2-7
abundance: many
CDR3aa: CASSYQGSYNEQYF
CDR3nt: TGTGCCAGCAGTTACCAGGGCTCCTACAATGAGCAGTACTTC

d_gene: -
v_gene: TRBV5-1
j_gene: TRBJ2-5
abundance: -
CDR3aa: CASSLTDRMEETQYF
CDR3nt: TGCGCCAGCAGCTTAACGGACCGAATGGAAGAGACCCAGTACTTC

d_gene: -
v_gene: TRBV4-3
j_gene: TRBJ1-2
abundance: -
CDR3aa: CASSQEAFRIYGYTF
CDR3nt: TGCGCCAGCAGCCAAGAAGCCTTCCGAATATATGGCTACACCTTC